These 10 T cell receptor beta chains originate from one sample sequenced in a study of blood T cell repertoires in COVID-19. Repertoires were generated with immunoSEQ multiplex PCR, while TCRdb's copy carries only in-frame clones and drops some. The repertoire consists of about 170,000 clones, with just under 85% occurring once and the leading ten covering roughly 7.5%. Source material: peripheral blood. These receptors all stem from a middle-aged man who had recovered from COVID-19.

This rearrangement joins TRBV10-1 to TRBJ2-7; 8 nucleotides line up with TRBD1. CDR1 WNHNN and CDR2 SYGVQD come from the germline V gene (reference sequence). The length of the CDR3 is 13 residues. The V and J ends lost 7 bases and 7 bases, in that order; junction bases with no gene match: 9. DNA for the CDR3: TGCGCCAGCACCCCGGGACAGGTGTTAGAGCAGTACTTC. This encodes CASTPGQVLEQYF.

This chain connects TRBV10-1 to TRBJ1-3; TRBD1 matches 7 bases. With 4 bases clipped from V and 0 bases from J, the junction kept 9 bases outside the gene matches. Germline V gives CDR1 WNHNN, CDR2 SYGVQD (reference sequence). The CDR3 length is 17 residues. In DNA, the CDR3 is TGCGCCAGCAGTGTCGGGACAGATTACCGCTCTGGAAACACCATATATTTT. Residues: CASSVGTDYRSGNTIYF.

This clone was counted between two and nine times. This chain connects TRBV7-2 to TRBJ2-3, with a weak D call TRBD2 (5 bases). Trimming left V 1 base short and J 2 bases short, with 10 bases between. CDR1 is SGHTA, CDR2 FQGNSA, per germline. There are 15 residues in the CDR3. CDR3 sequence (DNA): TGTGCCAGCAGCTTAGTGCTAGCCCCCACAGATACGCAGTATTTT. This codes for CASSLVLAPTDTQYF.

This chain joins TRBV5-4 and TRBJ2-1, with 10 bases lining up with TRBD2. The CDR3 loop spans 16 amino acids. The V gene's germline CDR1 is SGHNT and CDR2 YYREEE (reference sequence). After removal of 4 bases from V and 6 bases from J, the junction contained 10 bases not matched to a gene. The CDR3 sequence: CASSAKLAGPLNEQFF. CDR3 DNA sequence: TGTGCCAGCAGCGCGAAACTAGCGGGGCCACTCAATGAGCAGTTCTTC.

The chain combines TRBV5-6 with TRBJ1-2, with a possible D match to TRBD1 (5 bases). V lost 0 bases and J lost 6, with 9 bases in between. This CDR3 is 13 amino acids long. Germline lookup yields CDR1 SGHDT and CDR2 YYEEEE. As DNA, the CDR3 is TGTGCCAGCAGCTTGGCGGGGGAGGATGGCTACACCTTC. It translates to CASSLAGEDGYTF.

This rearrangement joins TRBV28 to TRBJ2-5, with 10 nucleotides matching TRBD2. Germline-derived CDR1 and CDR2 are MDHEN and SYDVKM. The CDR3 is 13 residues long. Trimming removed 8 bases from V and 3 bases from J; junction bases left unmatched: 3. In nucleotides, the CDR3 is TGTGCCAGCTGGCTAGCGGGAGAAGAGACCCAGTACTTC. This gives the protein CASWLAGEETQYF.

V and J are TRBV12-5 and TRBJ1-1; D is undetermined. Per the germline V gene, CDR1 is LGHNT and CDR2 is FRNRAP. The CDR3 loop spans 15 amino acids. V was shortened by 4 bases and J by 1 base, with 13 bases between the two germline ends. CDR3 DNA: TGTGCTAGTGGTTCGTATAGATTTGGGAACACTGAAGCTTTCTTT. Its protein is CASGSYRFGNTEAFF. Full variable domain (missing parts from reference TRBV12-5 and TRBJ1-1): DARVTQTPRHKVTEMGQEVTMRCQPILGHNTVFWYRQTMMQGLELLAYFRNRAPLDDSGMPKDRFSAEMPDATLATLKIQPSEPRDSAVYFCASGSYRFGNTEAFFGQGTRLTVV.

The genes are TRBV11-3 and TRBJ1-3; 7 bases match TRBD1. This CDR3 comprises 14 residues. V shed 5 bases, J shed 2 bases, and the junction held 3 bases outside the gene matches. Germline V gives CDR1 SGHNT, CDR2 YENEEA. CDR3 bases: TGTGCCAGCAGCCCACAGGGGCCTGGAAACACCATATATTTT. Amino acids: CASSPQGPGNTIYF.

V gene TRBV19 combines with J gene TRBJ2-1; TRBD1 matches at 8 bases. V dropped 3 bases and J dropped 4; count of bases not matched to a gene: 5. The CDR3 covers 15 residues. Germline V gene sequence: CDR1 LNHDA, CDR2 SQIVND (reference sequence). CDR3 residues: CASSIPGTGYNEQFF. As DNA, the CDR3 is TGTGCCAGTAGTATCCCCGGGACAGGATACAATGAGCAGTTCTTC.

The chain carries TRBV6-5 and TRBJ1-1, with 7 bases lining up with TRBD1. Trimming took 5 bases from V and 3 from J; bases not matched to a gene: 6. CDR3 length: 14 amino acids. CDR1 is MNHEY, CDR2 SVGAGI, per germline. The CDR3 loop reads CASSIDRVDTEAFF. In DNA, the CDR3 is TGTGCCAGCAGTATCGACAGGGTGGACACTGAAGCTTTCTTT.